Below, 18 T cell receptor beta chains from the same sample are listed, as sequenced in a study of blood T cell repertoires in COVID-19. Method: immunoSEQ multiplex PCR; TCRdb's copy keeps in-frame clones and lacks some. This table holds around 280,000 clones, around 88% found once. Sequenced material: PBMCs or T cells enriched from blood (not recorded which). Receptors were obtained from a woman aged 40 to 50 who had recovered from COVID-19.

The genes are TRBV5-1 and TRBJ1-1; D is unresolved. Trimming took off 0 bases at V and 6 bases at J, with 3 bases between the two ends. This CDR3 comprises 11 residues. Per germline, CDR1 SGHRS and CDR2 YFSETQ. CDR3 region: CASSLGPEAFF. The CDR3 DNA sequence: TGCGCCAGCAGCTTGGGGCCTGAAGCTTTCTTT.

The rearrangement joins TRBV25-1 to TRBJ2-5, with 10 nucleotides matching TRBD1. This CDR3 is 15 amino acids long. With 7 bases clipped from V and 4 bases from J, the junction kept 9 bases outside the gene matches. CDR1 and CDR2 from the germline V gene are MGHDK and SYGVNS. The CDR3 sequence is CASTPTGGAGETQYF. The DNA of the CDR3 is TGTGCCAGCACCCCGACAGGGGGCGCCGGAGAGACCCAGTACTTC.

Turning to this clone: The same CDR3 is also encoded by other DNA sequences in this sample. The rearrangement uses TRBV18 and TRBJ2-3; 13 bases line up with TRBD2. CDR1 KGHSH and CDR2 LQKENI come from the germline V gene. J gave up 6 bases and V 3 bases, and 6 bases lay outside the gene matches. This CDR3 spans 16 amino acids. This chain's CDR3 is CASSPPGLAGTDTQYF. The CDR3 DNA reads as TGTGCCAGCTCACCCCCGGGACTAGCGGGAACTGATACGCAGTATTTT.

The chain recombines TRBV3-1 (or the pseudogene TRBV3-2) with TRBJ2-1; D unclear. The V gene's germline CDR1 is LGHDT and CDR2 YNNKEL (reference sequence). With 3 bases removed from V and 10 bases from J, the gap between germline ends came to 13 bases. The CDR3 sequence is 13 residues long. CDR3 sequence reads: CASSQLLSPEQFF. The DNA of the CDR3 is TGTGCCAGCAGCCAGCTACTGTCCCCGGAGCAGTTCTTC.

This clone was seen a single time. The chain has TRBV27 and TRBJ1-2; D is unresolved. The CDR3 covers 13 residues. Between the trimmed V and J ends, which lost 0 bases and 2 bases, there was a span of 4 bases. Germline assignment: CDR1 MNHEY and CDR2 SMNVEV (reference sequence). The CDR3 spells CASSLSLNYGYTF. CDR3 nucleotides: TGTGCCAGCAGTTTATCCCTCAACTATGGCTACACCTTC.

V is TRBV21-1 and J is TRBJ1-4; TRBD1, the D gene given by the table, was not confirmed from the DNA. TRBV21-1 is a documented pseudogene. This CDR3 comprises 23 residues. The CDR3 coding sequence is TGTGCCAGCAGCAAAGTCACCAGGGAAGACGGGCCCGGCAATTTACCCGAGAGGTTATGTGTGTTTTTT. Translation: CASSKVTREDGPGNLPERLCVFF.

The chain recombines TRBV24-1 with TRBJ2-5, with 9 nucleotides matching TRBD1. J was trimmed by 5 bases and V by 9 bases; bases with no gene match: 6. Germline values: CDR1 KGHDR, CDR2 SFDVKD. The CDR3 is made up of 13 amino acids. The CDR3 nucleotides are TGTGCCACCGGGGGACAGGGTCGGGAGACCCAGTACTTC. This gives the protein CATGGQGRETQYF.

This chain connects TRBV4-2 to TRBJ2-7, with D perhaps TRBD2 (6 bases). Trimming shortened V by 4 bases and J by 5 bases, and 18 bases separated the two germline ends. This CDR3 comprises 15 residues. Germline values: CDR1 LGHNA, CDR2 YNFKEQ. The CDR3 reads CASSPRASGLDEQYF. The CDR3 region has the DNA TGTGCCAGCAGCCCCCGGGCCAGCGGGCTCGACGAGCAGTACTTC.

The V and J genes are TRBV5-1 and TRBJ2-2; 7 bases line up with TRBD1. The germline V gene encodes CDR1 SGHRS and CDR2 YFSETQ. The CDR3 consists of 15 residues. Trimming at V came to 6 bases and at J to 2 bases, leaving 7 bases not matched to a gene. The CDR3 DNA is TGCGCCAGCAACTCCGGGACAGCCAACACCGGGGAGCTGTTTTTT. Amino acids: CASNSGTANTGELFF.

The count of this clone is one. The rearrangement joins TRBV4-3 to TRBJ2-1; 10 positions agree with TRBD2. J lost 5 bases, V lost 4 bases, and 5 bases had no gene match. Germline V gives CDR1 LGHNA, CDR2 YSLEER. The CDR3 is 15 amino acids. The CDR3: CASSLSGRADNEQFF. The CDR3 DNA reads TGCGCCAGCAGCCTAAGCGGGAGGGCCGACAATGAGCAGTTCTTC.

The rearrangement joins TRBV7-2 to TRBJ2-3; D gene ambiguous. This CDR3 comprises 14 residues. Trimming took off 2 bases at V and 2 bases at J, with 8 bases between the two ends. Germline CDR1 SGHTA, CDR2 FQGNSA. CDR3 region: CASSLSRSTDTQYF. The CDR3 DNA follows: TGTGCCAGCAGCTTAAGTCGGTCCACAGATACGCAGTATTTT.

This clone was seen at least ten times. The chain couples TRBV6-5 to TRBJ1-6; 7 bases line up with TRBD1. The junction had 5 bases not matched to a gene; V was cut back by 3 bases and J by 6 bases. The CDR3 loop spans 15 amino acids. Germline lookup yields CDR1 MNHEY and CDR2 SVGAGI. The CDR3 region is CASSYYGTVNSPLHF. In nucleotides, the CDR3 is TGTGCCAGCAGTTATTACGGGACAGTTAATTCACCCCTCCACTTT.

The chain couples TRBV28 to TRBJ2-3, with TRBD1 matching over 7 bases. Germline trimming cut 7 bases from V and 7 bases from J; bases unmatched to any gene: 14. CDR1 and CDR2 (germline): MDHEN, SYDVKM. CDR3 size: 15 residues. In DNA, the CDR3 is TGTGCCAGCATGAGTTTAGGACAGGCCAGGTATACGCAGTATTTT. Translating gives CASMSLGQARYTQYF.

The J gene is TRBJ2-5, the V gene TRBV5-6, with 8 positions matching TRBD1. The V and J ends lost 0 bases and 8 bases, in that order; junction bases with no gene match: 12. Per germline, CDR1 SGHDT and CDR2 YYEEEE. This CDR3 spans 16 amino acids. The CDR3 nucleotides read TGTGCCAGCAGCTTGGTCGGGACAGGAAAGAAGAGAACCCAGTACTTC. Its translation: CASSLVGTGKKRTQYF.

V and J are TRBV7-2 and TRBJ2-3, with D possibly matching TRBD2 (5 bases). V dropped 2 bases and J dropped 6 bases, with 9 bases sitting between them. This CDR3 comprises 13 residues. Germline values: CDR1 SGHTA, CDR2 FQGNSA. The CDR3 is CASSLPRGDTQYF. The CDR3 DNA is TGTGCCAGCAGCTTACCCCGCGGGGATACGCAGTATTTT.

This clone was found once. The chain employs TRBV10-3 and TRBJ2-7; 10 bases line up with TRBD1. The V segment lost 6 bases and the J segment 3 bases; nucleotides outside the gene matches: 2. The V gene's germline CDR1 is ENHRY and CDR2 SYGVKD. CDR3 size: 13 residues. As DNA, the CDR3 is TGTGCCATCAGGAGGGACAGGGGCTACGAGCAGTACTTC. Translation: CAIRRDRGYEQYF.

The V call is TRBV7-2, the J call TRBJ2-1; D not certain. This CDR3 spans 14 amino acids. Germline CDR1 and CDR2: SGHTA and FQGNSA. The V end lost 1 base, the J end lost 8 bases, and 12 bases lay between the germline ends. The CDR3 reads CASSLDGLRDEQFF. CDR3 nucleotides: TGTGCCAGCAGCTTAGACGGGTTACGGGATGAGCAGTTCTTC.

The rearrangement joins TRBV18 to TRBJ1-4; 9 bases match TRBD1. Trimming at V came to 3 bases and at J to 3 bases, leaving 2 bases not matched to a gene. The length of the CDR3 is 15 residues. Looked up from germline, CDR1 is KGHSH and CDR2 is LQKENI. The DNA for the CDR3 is TGTGCCAGCTCACCGGGACAGGGCCCTAATGAAAAACTGTTTTTT. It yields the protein CASSPGQGPNEKLFF. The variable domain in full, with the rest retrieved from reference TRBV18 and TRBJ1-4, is NAGVMQNPRHLVRRRGQEARLRCSPMKGHSHVYWYRQLPEEGLKFMVYLQKENIIDESGMPKERFSAEFPKEGPSILRIQQVVRGDSAAYFCASSPGQGPNEKLFFGSGTQLSVL.